This TCR beta chain appears in the sequencing data of a study of blood T cell repertoires in COVID-19. Across the study: Acute and convalescent COVID-19 samples came from the United States, Italy and Spain. T cells, B-cell-depleted T cells, or PBMCs provided the cDNA or gDNA that served as material.

The CDR3 loop spans 14 amino acids. V was cut by 6 bases and J by 5 bases, with 17 bases left in between. Germline V gene sequence: CDR1 KGHSH, CDR2 LQKENI. Study processing details: Reference gene primer amplification gave estimated nucleated cell counts. Assay: immunoSEQ multiplex PCR; the TCRdb copy retains only in-frame clones and omits some. For V, J and clone size, that table is used; D and trimming come from the DNA. The sample holds approximately 470,000 clones, approximately 83% seen once. This TCR was sampled from a human donor in a cohort sampled during active COVID-19. Sequenced material: peripheral blood. The chain joins TRBV18 to TRBJ2-7, with D tentatively TRBD1 (6 bases). The CDR3 protein is CASSPRQVYDEQYF. The CDR3 nucleotides are TGTGCCAGCTCCCCCAGACAGGTCTACGACGAGCAGTACTTC.